This passage covers 29 T cell receptor beta chains from one sample sequenced in a study of CD8 T cells in ankylosing spondylitis. Each CDR3 protein gets one entry after TCRdb re-called the 5' RACE reads with MiXCR. The sample contains just over 300,000 distinct CDR3 sequences, around 21% of which appear only once. Sequenced: blood, either unsorted or a sorted T cell fraction (not recorded which). The receptors were sampled from a female donor with ankylosing spondylitis or in good health (not recorded which).

This clonotype was detected many times. The chain joins TRBV29-1 to TRBJ2-3, with 8 positions matching TRBD1. The V gene's germline CDR1 is SQVTM and CDR2 ANQGSEA. V trimming: 6 bases; J trimming: 4 bases; junction bases outside the gene matches: 12. The CDR3 has 15 residues. In nucleotides, the CDR3 is TGCAGCGTGACGAGCGGACAGGGTACCCCAGATACGCAGTATTTT. This codes for CSVTSGQGTPDTQYF.

This sequence joins TRBV29-1 and TRBJ2-7; 7 positions agree with TRBD1. Trimming at V came to 6 bases and at J to 9 bases, leaving 11 bases not matched to a gene. CDR1 and CDR2 from the germline V gene are SQVTM and ANQGSEA. This CDR3 spans 12 amino acids. The CDR3 DNA follows: TGCAGCGTAGCGTCTAGCAGACAGGGGCAGTACTTC. This encodes CSVASSRQGQYF.

The chain links TRBV29-1 to TRBJ2-5; D gene unclear. CDR1 and CDR2 from the germline V gene are SQVTM and ANQGSEA. The ends were cut back, 4 bases at V and 4 bases at J, with 10 bases in the middle. This CDR3 is 12 amino acids long. This CDR3 is CSVGDSLETQYF. The CDR3 DNA reads TGCAGCGTTGGGGATAGCTTAGAGACCCAGTACTTC.

The chain is built from TRBV7-2 and TRBJ1-1, with a weak D call TRBD1 (5 bases). V was trimmed by 5 bases and J by 10 bases, leaving 14 bases between them. Germline CDR1 reads SGHTA; CDR2 reads FQGNSA. There are 12 residues in the CDR3. The CDR3 DNA reads TGTGCCAGCAGCCCCACGGGGAGGGGAGCTTTCTTT. Encoded protein: CASSPTGRGAFF.

This sequence joins TRBV5-1 and TRBJ2-1; no reliable D call. The germline V gene has CDR1 SGHRS and CDR2 YFSETQ. V was trimmed by 5 bases and J by 5 bases, leaving 11 bases between them. This CDR3 is built from 13 residues. CDR3 sequence (DNA): TGCGCCAGCAGAGAGGCTATACACAATGAGCAGTTCTTC. It codes for CASREAIHNEQFF.

DNA of the CDR3: TGCAGTGCTGGACCTCTAGGGCCCCGCTACGAGCAGTACTTC. Amino acid sequence: CSAGPLGPRYEQYF. The chain recombines TRBV20-1 with TRBJ2-7; D ambiguous. The CDR3 length is 14 residues. In germline, CDR1 is DFQATT, CDR2 SNEGSKA (reference sequence). V dropped 5 bases and J dropped 3 bases, with 17 bases sitting between them.

The genes are TRBV5-8 and TRBJ2-1; tentative D call: TRBD2 (5 bases). The CDR3 runs to 15 residues. CDR1 is SGHTS and CDR2 is YDEGEE in the germline V gene. The V and J ends lost 2 bases and 7 bases respectively, with 16 bases between them. CDR3: CASSFRVGVANEQFF. The CDR3 DNA reads as TGTGCCAGCAGCTTTAGGGTGGGAGTGGCAAATGAGCAGTTCTTC.

The chain uses TRBV28 and TRBJ2-1, with 10 nucleotides matching TRBD2. CDR1 is MDHEN and CDR2 is SYDVKM in the germline V gene. This CDR3 region has 15 residues. J was trimmed by 3 bases and V by 8 bases; bases with no gene match: 7. The CDR3 DNA sequence: TGTGCCAGCCGCCTCGGACTAGCGGTCTACAATGAGCAGTTCTTC. Its protein product is CASRLGLAVYNEQFF. The variable domain in full, completed from reference TRBV28 and TRBJ2-1, reads DVKVTQSSRYLVKRTGEKVFLECVQDMDHENMFWYRQDPGLGLRLIYFSYDVKMKEKGDIPEGYSVSREKKERFSLILESASTNQTSMYLCASRLGLAVYNEQFFGPGTRLTVL.

Many counts were recorded for this clonotype. The chain links TRBV12-3 or TRBV12-4 to TRBJ2-7; a possible D gene is TRBD2 (5 bases). Trimming removed 5 bases at V and 3 bases at J, with 14 bases between. The CDR3 runs 14 residues. The CDR3 nucleotides read TGTGCCAGCAGTCCGCGTACCGGACTCTACGAGCAGTACTTC. This encodes CASSPRTGLYEQYF.

This rearrangement joins TRBV5-1 to TRBJ2-3, with 11 bases identical to TRBD2. This CDR3 region has 20 residues. The trim removed 0 bases at V and 2 bases at J, leaving 14 bases unmatched. Germline V lookup: CDR1 SGHRS, CDR2 YFSETQ. The CDR3 nucleotides are TGCGCCAGCAGCTTGGGGCCCCCTTCGTTAGCGGGAGGGCACACAGATACGCAGTATTTT. Encoded protein: CASSLGPPSLAGGHTDTQYF.

Worth noting for this clonotype: One junction end does not reproduce the germline sequence, and a read error may be involved. This chain connects TRBV6-5 to TRBJ2-1; the match to TRBD1 covers 8 bases. The V gene's germline CDR1 is MNHEY and CDR2 SVGAGI. This CDR3 contains 15 residues. The CDR3 here is CASSYSQGAWSEQLF. CDR3 sequence (DNA): TGTGCCAGCAGTTACAGCCAGGGGGCGTGGAGTGAGCAGCTCTTC.

This chain links TRBV11-2 with TRBJ2-5; D may be TRBD2 (6 bases). This CDR3 region has 18 residues. The V and J ends lost 1 base and 1 base respectively, with 19 bases between them. CDR1 and CDR2 (germline): SGHAT, FQNNGV. CDR3 in DNA: TGTGCCAGCAGCTTAGGCAGCTTCGCTCTAGCGAGCCAAGAGACCCAGTACTTC. Translated: CASSLGSFALASQETQYF.

This clonotype was counted between two and nine times. This chain links TRBV6-5 with TRBJ2-7; D may be TRBD2 (6 bases). The CDR3 totals 16 residues. Germline V lookup: CDR1 MNHEY, CDR2 SVGAGI. The V end lost 0 bases, the J end lost 2 bases, and 14 bases lay between the germline ends. CDR3 sequence: CASSYSGFGGAYEQYF. CDR3 DNA: TGTGCCAGCAGTTACTCCGGTTTCGGGGGAGCCTACGAGCAGTACTTC.

This sequence joins TRBV7-8 and TRBJ2-3; no firm D call. The CDR3 is made up of 16 amino acids. Trimming cost V 1 base and J 1 base, with 12 bases left between them. Germline loops: CDR1 SGHVS, CDR2 FQNEAQ. The CDR3: CASSLGVRVRTDTQYF. In DNA form, the CDR3 reads TGTGCCAGCAGCTTAGGTGTCCGGGTTCGCACAGATACGCAGTATTTT.

This clonotype was recorded a few times. V gene TRBV5-1 combines with J gene TRBJ2-1; 9 nucleotides line up with TRBD2. CDR3 length: 15 amino acids. From germline, CDR1 is SGHRS and CDR2 YFSETQ. The junction had 7 bases not matched to a gene; V was cut back by 4 bases and J by 5 bases. CDR3 sequence (DNA): TGCGCCAGCAGCCCCGCGGGAGGGCCCAACAATGAGCAGTTCTTC. It translates to CASSPAGGPNNEQFF.

This chain uses TRBV6-5 with TRBJ2-4; no definite D call. CDR1 and CDR2 (germline): MNHEY, SVGAGI. Trimming removed 4 bases at V and 5 bases at J, with 15 bases between. The CDR3 sequence is 15 residues long. The CDR3 bases are TGTGCCAGCAGTTTCCAGCGAGGTGGGGAAAACATTCAGTACTTC. Amino acids: CASSFQRGGENIQYF.

CDR3 amino acids: CASSLQGVGTEAFF. The CDR3 region has the DNA TGTGCCAGCAGCTTACAGGGGGTGGGCACTGAAGCTTTCTTT. V gene TRBV7-9 combines with J gene TRBJ1-1, with 7 bases matching TRBD1. This CDR3 has 14 amino acids. In germline, CDR1 is SEHNR, CDR2 FQNEAQ (reference sequence). V trimming: 2 bases; J trimming: 4 bases; junction bases outside the gene matches: 4.

This rearrangement joins TRBV6-2 or TRBV6-3 to TRBJ2-1, with unresolved D. Germline values: CDR1 MNHEY, CDR2 SVGEGT. The CDR3 covers 13 residues. The germline V and J ends were trimmed by 5 bases and 3 bases, with 8 bases remaining between them. CDR3 in DNA: TGTGCCAGCAGTGCAGGCTACTACAATGAGCAGTTCTTC. It codes for CASSAGYYNEQFF.

This clonotype has at least ten counts. The chain carries TRBV6-5 and TRBJ2-5; possible D gene TRBD2, 6 bases. CDR1 and CDR2 (germline): MNHEY, SVGAGI. V dropped 2 bases and J dropped 3 bases, with 13 bases sitting between them. CDR3 size: 15 residues. The CDR3 DNA reads as TGTGCCAGCAGTTACGTCGGCGGGGCAAAAGAGACCCAGTACTTC. This sequence encodes CASSYVGGAKETQYF.

In nucleotides, the CDR3 is TGTGCCAGCAGCTTAGGAACCTTCCGCACAGATACGCAGTATTTT. Translated: CASSLGTFRTDTQYF. The chain joins TRBV7-9 to TRBJ2-3; no clear D. V was trimmed by 1 base and J by 1 base, leaving 9 bases between them. Per the germline V gene, CDR1 is SEHNR and CDR2 is FQNEAQ (reference sequence). The CDR3 has 15 amino acids.

This clonotype is medium-sized (0.01 to 0.1%). The chain is built from TRBV20-1 and TRBJ2-3; D might be TRBD2 (6 bases). Germline loops: CDR1 DFQATT, CDR2 SNEGSKA (reference sequence). CDR3 length: 13 amino acids. Deletions cut 5 bases from V and 0 bases from J, with 9 bases between. The CDR3 spells CSAGRGSTDTQYF. CDR3 DNA sequence: TGCAGTGCTGGGCGGGGAAGCACAGATACGCAGTATTTT.

J is TRBJ1-1 and V is TRBV7-3; 7 bases are a match to TRBD1. The germline CDR1 and CDR2 sequences are SGHTA and FQGTGA. The CDR3 is 13 residues long. Losses at the gene ends were 5 bases for V and 4 bases for J; bases not matched to a gene: 4. CDR3 sequence (DNA): TGTGCCAGCAGCCAGGGGGGTATCACTGAAGCTTTCTTT. Translating gives CASSQGGITEAFF.

The chain has TRBV6-2 or TRBV6-3 and TRBJ1-5; no firm D call. Per germline, CDR1 MNHEY and CDR2 SVGEGT. The V and J ends lost 7 bases and 5 bases respectively, with 9 bases between them. This CDR3 is built from 12 residues. CDR3 bases: TGTGCCAGCACGAAGGGTCATCAGCCCCAGCATTTT. This sequence encodes CASTKGHQPQHF.

This clonotype came up a few times. The V gene is TRBV20-1, the J gene TRBJ2-3, with D possibly matching TRBD1 (5 bases). In germline, CDR1 is DFQATT, CDR2 SNEGSKA (reference sequence). There are 15 residues in the CDR3. Trimming left V 2 bases short and J 2 bases short, with 14 bases between. The CDR3 protein is CSARLAAGFTDTQYF. The CDR3 nucleotides are TGCAGTGCTAGACTTGCGGCAGGGTTCACAGATACGCAGTATTTT.

This clonotype was counted between two and nine times. The chain uses TRBV28 and TRBJ2-1; either TRBD1 or TRBD2 may supply D (5 bases each). The V end was cut by 5 bases, the J end by 8 bases, with 10 bases between. Germline CDR1 is MDHEN and CDR2 is SYDVKM. This CDR3 comprises 12 residues. As DNA, the CDR3 is TGTGCCAGCAGTCACAGGCGGGATGAGCAGTTCTTC. It codes for CASSHRRDEQFF.

The gene calls are TRBV4-3 and TRBJ2-1; 12 nucleotides align to TRBD1. In germline, CDR1 is LGHNA, CDR2 YSLEER. The CDR3 loop spans 16 amino acids. Trimming removed 0 bases from V and 9 bases from J; junction bases left unmatched: 6. CDR3 DNA sequence: TGCGCCAGCAGCCAAGAGGTGGGGACAGGGGGCACTGAGCAGTTCTTC. Translation: CASSQEVGTGGTEQFF.

The chain combines TRBV5-6 with TRBJ2-1; tentative D call: TRBD1 (6 bases). V lost 4 bases to trimming and J lost 1 base, with 12 bases between them. The germline V gene has CDR1 SGHDT and CDR2 YYEEEE. CDR3 size: 15 residues. The CDR3 coding sequence is TGTGCCAGCAGCCTCCGGACAGTTTCCTACAATGAGCAGTTCTTC. Translated: CASSLRTVSYNEQFF.

The V call is TRBV7-2, the J call TRBJ2-7; D is unresolved. The CDR3 runs to 12 residues. V was clipped by 5 bases and J by 5 bases, with 10 bases between them. Germline lookup yields CDR1 SGHTA and CDR2 FQGNSA. CDR3 in DNA: TGTGCCAGCAGCCCCACGCAGAACGAGCAGTACTTC. Amino acids: CASSPTQNEQYF.

J is TRBJ2-3 and V is TRBV20-1; 11 positions match TRBD2. From germline, CDR1 is DFQATT and CDR2 SNEGSKA (reference sequence). The CDR3 is made up of 14 amino acids. The V gene end was trimmed by 5 bases and the J gene end by 4 bases; junction bases not matched to a gene: 5. The CDR3 DNA follows: TGCAGTGCTTCACTAGCGGGAGTGCCAGATACGCAGTATTTT. Translated: CSASLAGVPDTQYF.